This T cell receptor (beta chain) was retrieved from a study of control samples from healthy donors and cancer patients. CDR1 and CDR2 from the germline V gene are PRHDT and FYEKMQ (reference sequence). The CDR3 runs 13 residues. The V and J ends lost 5 bases and 2 bases respectively, with 10 bases between them. This clone has just a few counts. Sequencing was performed with immunoSEQ multiplex PCR; in TCRdb, only in-frame clones are kept and a portion is missing. The data contain around 64,000 clones, 89% of them singletons. Specimen: PBMCs. The V call is TRBV13, the J call TRBJ2-7, with unresolved D. The sequence came from a man between 60 and 75 years old with colorectal cancer. CDR3 region: CASSPPGPYEQYF. The CDR3 bases are TGTGCCAGCAGCCCGCCCGGGCCCTACGAGCAGTACTTC. The full variable domain, with the rest looked up from reference TRBV13 and TRBJ2-7, is AAGVIQSPRHLIKEKRETATLKCYPIPRHDTVYWYQQGPGQDPQFLISFYEKMQSDKGSIPDRFSAQQFSDYHSELNMSSLELGDSALYFCASSPPGPYEQYFGPGTRLTVT.